This T cell receptor (beta chain) was documented in a study of shared clonotypes between healthy human individuals. On this clone itself: Its antigen is still unknown.

V lost 4 bases to trimming and J lost 9 bases, with 16 bases between them. This CDR3 contains 14 residues. Germline V gene sequence: CDR1 MDHEN, CDR2 SYDVKM. The table came from immunoSEQ multiplex PCR; TCRdb's copy has only in-frame clones and leaves some out. Found here are 330,000 or so clones, under 80% of them singletons; the top ten hold about 9.4%. Study observations and caveats: Collection of samples was limited to blood; tissue repertoires likely differ.

None of the donors, who were healthy HIV-negative adults, had recently had acute infections or vaccinations. Sequencing was done on a sample of memory CD4+ T cells sorted from blood. Sample subset: CD45RA-negative fraction. The gene calls are TRBV28 and TRBJ1-5; D perhaps matches TRBD1 (6 bases). The receptor was isolated from a young man in good health. CDR3 DNA sequence: TGTGCCAGCAGTTCTCCGACAGGACCGAGGCCCCAGCATTTT. This codes for CASSSPTGPRPQHF.